This T cell receptor (beta chain) derives from a study of chemoradiotherapy in HPV16-positive cancers (dated 2022 in TCRdb). For context, the study as a whole: Candidate HPV-specific T-cell clones and common TCR motifs were defined through functional T-cell assays on cells from a couple of HPV16-positive patients. The study set out to ask whether T-cell immunity against the HPV oncoproteins E6 and E7 changes over the course of chemoradiotherapy and whether that immunity affects survival. Next, the candidate HPV-specific TCRs and motifs were followed in TCR repertoires from approximately 82 patients with HPV-related cancers. The paper's findings and limits, for the study overall: The survival association was reported for HPV16-positive patients, and the functional definition of HPV-specific T cells was derived from only a couple of HPV16-positive patients. In HPV16-positive patients, expansion of HPV-responsive T cells during chemoradiotherapy was associated with improved recurrence-free survival. Expansion of candidate HPV-specific clones and E7-related TCR motifs was observed in the tumor microenvironment during treatment, whereas no such expansion was observed for non-HPV-specific T cells.

Repertoires were sampled repeatedly over the course of chemoradiotherapy so that clonal expansion in the tumor microenvironment could be followed. Library construction relied on the immunoSEQ multiplex PCR assay. TCRdb carries this immuneACCESS record with in-frame sequences only. Its versions omit some clonotypes, under half of them owing to an unresolved V gene in the studies checked, with the rest unexplained. Here the sample has around 860 clones; 85% to 90% occur a single time. The top ten clonotypes cover roughly 15% of the sample. CDR1 SGHDT and CDR2 YYEEEE are derived from the germline V gene. V and J lose 2 bases and 4 bases, and a span of 13 bases separates them. Reading from cysteine to phenylalanine, the CDR3 counts 14 amino acids. Only the CDR3 DNA stays, 42 bases, in frame from base 1. As for this clone: Its target antigen remains unknown. Per-nucleotide qualities are absent, and no much larger clonotype sits a single base away.

The sequencing used tumor tissue, collected from a patient who underwent chemoradiotherapy. This TCR derives from a human donor with HPV-associated anogenital cancer. The rearranged chain carries TRBV5-6 and TRBJ2-7; the D gene is possibly TRBD1, with 5 bases matching. The CDR3 has the sequence CASSFRVLGYEQYF. Read as DNA, the sequence is TGTGCCAGCAGCTTCAGGGTATTGGGGTACGAGCAGTACTTC. Extended through the reference TRBV5-6 and TRBJ2-7 proteins, this CDR3 yields the full variable domain: DAGVTQSPTHLIKTRGQQVTLRCSPKSGHDTVSWYQQALGQGPQFIFQYYEEEERQRGNFPDRFSGHQFPNYSSELNVNALLLGDSALYLCASSFRVLGYEQYFGPGTRLTVT.